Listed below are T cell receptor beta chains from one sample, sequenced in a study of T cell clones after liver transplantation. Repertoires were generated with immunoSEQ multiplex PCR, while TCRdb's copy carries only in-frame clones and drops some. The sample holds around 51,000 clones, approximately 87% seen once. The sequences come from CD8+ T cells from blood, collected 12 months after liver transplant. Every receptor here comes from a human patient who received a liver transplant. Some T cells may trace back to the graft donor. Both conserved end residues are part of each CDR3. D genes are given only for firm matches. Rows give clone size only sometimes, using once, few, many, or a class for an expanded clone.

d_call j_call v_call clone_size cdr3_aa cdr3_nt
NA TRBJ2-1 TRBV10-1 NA CASSETLTSYNEQFF TGCGCCAGCAGCGAGACCTTGACCTCCTACAATGAGCAGTTCTTC
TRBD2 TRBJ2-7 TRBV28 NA CASSLAGGPDEQYF TGTGCCAGCAGTTTAGCGGGAGGGCCGGACGAGCAGTACTTC
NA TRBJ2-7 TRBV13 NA CASSLRLASYEQYF TGTGCCAGCAGCTTGAGACTCGCGTCCTACGAGCAGTACTTC
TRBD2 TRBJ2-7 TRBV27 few CASSISGSSYEQYF TGTGCCAGCAGTATTAGCGGGAGCTCCTACGAGCAGTACTTC
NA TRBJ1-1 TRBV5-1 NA CATSPEPYSTEAFF TGCGCCACCTCCCCAGAGCCTTACTCCACTGAAGCTTTCTTT
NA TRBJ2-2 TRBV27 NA CASSLGRLYTGELFF TGTGCCAGCAGTTTAGGTCGGCTTTACACCGGGGAGCTGTTTTTT
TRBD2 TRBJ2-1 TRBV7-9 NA CASSSPTSGSWDEQFF TGTGCCAGCAGCTCCCCGACTAGCGGGAGTTGGGATGAGCAGTTCTTC
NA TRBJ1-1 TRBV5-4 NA CASSLGASGDPNTEAFF TGTGCCAGCAGCTTGGGAGCAAGTGGGGACCCGAACACTGAAGCTTTCTTT
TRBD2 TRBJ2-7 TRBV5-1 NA CASSPAGTSGAYEQYF TGCGCCAGCAGCCCAGCCGGGACTAGCGGGGCCTACGAGCAGTACTTC
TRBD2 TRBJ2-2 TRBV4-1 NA CASSQMGTTLATSAGELFF TGCGCCAGCAGCCAGATGGGGACTACCCTGGCGACTTCCGCCGGGGAGCTGTTTTTT
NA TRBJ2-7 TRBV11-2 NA CASSLDPGVGYEQYF TGTGCCAGCAGCTTAGATCCGGGAGTGGGGTACGAGCAGTACTTC
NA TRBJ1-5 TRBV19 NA CASSPQGANQPQHF TGTGCCAGTAGTCCACAGGGAGCGAATCAGCCCCAGCATTTT
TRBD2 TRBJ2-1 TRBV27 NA CASSYSGRAYNEQFF TGTGCCAGCAGTTATAGCGGGAGGGCCTACAATGAGCAGTTCTTC
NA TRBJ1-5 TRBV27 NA CASSLSHNQPQHF TGTGCCAGCAGTTTATCCCATAATCAGCCCCAGCATTTT
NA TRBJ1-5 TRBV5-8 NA CASSLQGMLQPQHF TGTGCCAGCAGCCTCCAGGGAATGTTACAGCCCCAGCATTTT
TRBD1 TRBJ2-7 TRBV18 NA CASSPGQSSYEQYF TGTGCCAGCTCACCGGGACAGTCCTCCTACGAGCAGTACTTC
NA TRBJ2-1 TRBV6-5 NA CASSYSVGEEQFF TGTGCCAGCAGTTACTCGGTGGGAGAGGAGCAGTTCTTC
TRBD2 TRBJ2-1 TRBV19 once CASSIDRGLAYNEQFF TGTGCCAGTAGTATAGATAGGGGACTAGCCTACAATGAGCAGTTCTTC
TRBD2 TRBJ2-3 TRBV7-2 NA CASSSGLAALTQYF TGTGCCAGCAGCTCGGGACTAGCGGCCCTGACGCAGTATTTT
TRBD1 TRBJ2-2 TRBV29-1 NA CSVEDRGNTGELFF TGCAGCGTCGAGGACAGGGGAAACACCGGGGAGCTGTTTTTT
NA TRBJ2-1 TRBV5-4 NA CASSLTSSNEQFF TGTGCCAGCAGCTTGACTAGTAGTAATGAGCAGTTCTTC
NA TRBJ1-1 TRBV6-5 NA CASSYAGMNTEAFF TGTGCCAGCAGTTACGCAGGGATGAACACTGAAGCTTTCTTT
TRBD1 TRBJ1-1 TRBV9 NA CASSLGQGAGNTEAFF TGTGCCAGCAGCTTAGGACAGGGGGCTGGAAACACTGAAGCTTTCTTT
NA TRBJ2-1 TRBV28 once CASSLGGGTGTYNEQFF TGTGCCAGCAGTTTAGGTGGAGGCACAGGGACCTACAATGAGCAGTTCTTC
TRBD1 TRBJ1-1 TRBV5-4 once CASSLDGGQLMNTEAFF TGTGCCAGCAGCTTGGACGGGGGACAGCTCATGAACACTGAAGCTTTCTTT
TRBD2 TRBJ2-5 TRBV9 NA CASSASGIVQETQYF TGTGCCAGCAGCGCGAGCGGGATAGTTCAAGAGACCCAGTACTTC
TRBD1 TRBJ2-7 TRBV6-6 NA CASSYSGQGHEQYF TGTGCCAGCAGTTACTCGGGACAGGGCCACGAGCAGTACTTC
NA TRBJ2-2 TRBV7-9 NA CASSHGIIPDEENTGELFF TGTGCCAGCAGCCACGGCATAATCCCCGACGAGGAAAACACCGGGGAGCTGTTTTTT
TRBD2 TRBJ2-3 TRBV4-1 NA CASSLMGLANPDTQYF TGCGCCAGCAGCCTAATGGGACTAGCGAACCCAGATACGCAGTATTTT
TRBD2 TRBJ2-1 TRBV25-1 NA CASSDWDYPNYNEQFF TGTGCCAGCAGTGATTGGGACTACCCCAACTACAATGAGCAGTTCTTC
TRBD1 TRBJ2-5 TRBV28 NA CASSLLPGGVQETQYF TGTGCCAGCAGTTTATTACCAGGGGGCGTCCAAGAGACCCAGTACTTC
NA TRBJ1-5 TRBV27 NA CASSLGLDQPQHF TGTGCCAGCAGTTTAGGGTTGGATCAGCCCCAGCATTTT
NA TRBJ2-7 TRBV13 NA CASSLESYEQYF TGTGCCAGCAGCTTAGAGTCCTACGAGCAGTACTTC
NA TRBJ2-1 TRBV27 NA CASSLASYNEQFF TGTGCCAGCAGTTTAGCTAGCTACAATGAGCAGTTCTTC
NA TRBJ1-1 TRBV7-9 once CASSLPMNTEAFF TGTGCCAGCAGCCTCCCGATGAACACTGAAGCTTTCTTT
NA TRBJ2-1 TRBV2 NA CASSDTRVFMYNEQFF TGTGCCAGCAGTGATACTAGGGTTTTTATGTACAATGAGCAGTTCTTC
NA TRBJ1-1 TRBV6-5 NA CASSFHENTEAFF TGTGCCAGCAGTTTTCATGAGAACACTGAAGCTTTCTTT
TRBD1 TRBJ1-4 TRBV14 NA CASSQDSTGVEKLFF TGTGCCAGCAGCCAAGATTCGACAGGGGTAGAAAAACTGTTTTTT
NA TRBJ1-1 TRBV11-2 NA CASSRPGGTEAFF TGTGCCAGCAGCCGACCCGGGGGAACTGAAGCTTTCTTT
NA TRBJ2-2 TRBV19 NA CASSRQVANTGELFF TGTGCCAGTAGTAGGCAGGTGGCGAACACCGGGGAGCTGTTTTTT
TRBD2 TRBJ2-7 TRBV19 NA CASSILAGESYEQYF TGTGCCAGTAGTATCCTAGCGGGAGAATCCTACGAGCAGTACTTC
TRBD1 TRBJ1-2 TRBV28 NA CASSPRTGQGYTF TGTGCCAGCAGTCCCCGGACAGGGCAGGGCTACACCTTC